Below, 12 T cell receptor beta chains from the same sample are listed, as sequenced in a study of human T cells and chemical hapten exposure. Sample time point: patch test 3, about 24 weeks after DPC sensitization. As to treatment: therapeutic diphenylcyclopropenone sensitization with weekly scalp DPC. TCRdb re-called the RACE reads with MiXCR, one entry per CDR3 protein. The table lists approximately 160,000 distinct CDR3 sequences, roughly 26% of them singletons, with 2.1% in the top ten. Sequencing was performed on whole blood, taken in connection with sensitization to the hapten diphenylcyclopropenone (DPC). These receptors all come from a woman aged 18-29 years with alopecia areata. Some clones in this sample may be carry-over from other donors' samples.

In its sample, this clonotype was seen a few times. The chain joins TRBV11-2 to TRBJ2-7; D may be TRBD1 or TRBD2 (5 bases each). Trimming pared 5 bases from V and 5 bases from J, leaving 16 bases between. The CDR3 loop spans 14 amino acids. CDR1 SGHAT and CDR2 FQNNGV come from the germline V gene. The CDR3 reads CASSLEGSVDEQYF. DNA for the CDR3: TGTGCCAGCAGCCTCGAGGGGTCGGTCGACGAGCAGTACTTC.

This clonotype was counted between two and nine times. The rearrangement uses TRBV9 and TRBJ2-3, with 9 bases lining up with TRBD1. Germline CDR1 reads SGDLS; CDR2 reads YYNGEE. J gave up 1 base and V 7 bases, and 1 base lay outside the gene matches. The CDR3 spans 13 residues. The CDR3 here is CASGDRGTDTQYF. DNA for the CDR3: TGTGCCAGCGGGGACAGGGGCACAGATACGCAGTATTTT.

The CDR3 sequence is CASSLFSREVSAAQYF. Written as DNA, the CDR3 is TGTGCCAGCAGTTTATTCAGCAGGGAGGTATCGGCGGCCCAGTACTTC. This chain joins TRBV28 and TRBJ2-5; D may be TRBD2 (6 bases). Germline V gene data show CDR1 as MDHEN and CDR2 as SYDVKM. This CDR3 is built from 16 residues. The germline V and J ends were trimmed by 1 base and 9 bases, with 21 bases remaining between them.

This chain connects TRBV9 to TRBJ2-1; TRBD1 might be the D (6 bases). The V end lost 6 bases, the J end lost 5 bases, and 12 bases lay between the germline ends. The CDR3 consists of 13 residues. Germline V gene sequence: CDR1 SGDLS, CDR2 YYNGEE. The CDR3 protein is CASTAGVDNEQFF. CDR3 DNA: TGTGCCAGCACCGCAGGGGTAGACAATGAGCAGTTCTTC.

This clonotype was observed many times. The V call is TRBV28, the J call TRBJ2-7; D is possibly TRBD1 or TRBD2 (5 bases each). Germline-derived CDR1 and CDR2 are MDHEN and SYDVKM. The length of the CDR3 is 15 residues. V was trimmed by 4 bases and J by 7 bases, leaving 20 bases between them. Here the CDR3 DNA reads TGTGCCAGCAGTTCGGATCTAGGGACCTCCGGGGAGCAGTACTTC. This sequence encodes CASSSDLGTSGEQYF.

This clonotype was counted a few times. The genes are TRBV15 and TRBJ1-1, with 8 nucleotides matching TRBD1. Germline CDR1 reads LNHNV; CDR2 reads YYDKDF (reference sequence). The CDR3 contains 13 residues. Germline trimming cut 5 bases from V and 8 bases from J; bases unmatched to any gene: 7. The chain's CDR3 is CATSARQGKEAFF. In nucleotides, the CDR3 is TGTGCCACCAGCGCCCGACAGGGGAAAGAAGCTTTCTTT.

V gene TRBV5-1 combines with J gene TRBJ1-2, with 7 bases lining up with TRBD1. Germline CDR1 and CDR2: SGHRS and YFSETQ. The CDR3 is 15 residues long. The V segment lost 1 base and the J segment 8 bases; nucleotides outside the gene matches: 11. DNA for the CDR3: TGCGCCAGCAGCTTGAAGTGGGGACAGATCCTGGGCTACACCTTC. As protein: CASSLKWGQILGYTF.

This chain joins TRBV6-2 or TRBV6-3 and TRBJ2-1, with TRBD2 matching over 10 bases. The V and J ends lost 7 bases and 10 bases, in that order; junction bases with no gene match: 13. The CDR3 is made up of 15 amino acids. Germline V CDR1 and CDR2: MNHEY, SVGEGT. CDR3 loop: CASISLAGAPGEQFF. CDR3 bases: TGTGCCAGCATTTCGCTAGCGGGAGCTCCAGGCGAGCAGTTCTTC.

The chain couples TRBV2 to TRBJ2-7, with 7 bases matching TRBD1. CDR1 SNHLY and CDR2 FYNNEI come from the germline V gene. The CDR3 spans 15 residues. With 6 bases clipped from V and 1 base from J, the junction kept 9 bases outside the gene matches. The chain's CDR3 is CASRTDRVGSYEQYF. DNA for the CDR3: TGTGCCAGCAGGACCGACAGGGTAGGGTCCTACGAGCAGTACTTC. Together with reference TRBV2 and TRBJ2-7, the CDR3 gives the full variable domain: EPEVTQTPSHQVTQMGQEVILRCVPISNHLYFYWYRQILGQKVEFLVSFYNNEISEKSEIFDDQFSVERPDGSNFTLKIRSTKLEDSAMYFCASRTDRVGSYEQYFGPGTRLTVT.

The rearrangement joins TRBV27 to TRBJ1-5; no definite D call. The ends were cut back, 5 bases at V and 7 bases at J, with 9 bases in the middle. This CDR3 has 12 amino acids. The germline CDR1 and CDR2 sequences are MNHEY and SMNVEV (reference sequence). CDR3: CASSRTKQPQHF. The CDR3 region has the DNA TGTGCCAGCAGTCGCACTAAGCAGCCCCAGCATTTT.

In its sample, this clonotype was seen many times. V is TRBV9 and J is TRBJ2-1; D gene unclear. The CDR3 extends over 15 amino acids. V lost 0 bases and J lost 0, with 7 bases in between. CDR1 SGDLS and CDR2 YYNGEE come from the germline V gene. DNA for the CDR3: TGTGCCAGCAGCGTAGGGCAGCACTCCTACAATGAGCAGTTCTTC. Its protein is CASSVGQHSYNEQFF.

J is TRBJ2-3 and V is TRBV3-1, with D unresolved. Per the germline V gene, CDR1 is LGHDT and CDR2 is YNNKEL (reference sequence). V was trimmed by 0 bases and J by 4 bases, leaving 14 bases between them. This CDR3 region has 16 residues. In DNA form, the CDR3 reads TGTGCCAGCAGCCAAGAGGGCAGGTTCATGGCAGATACGCAGTATTTT. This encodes CASSQEGRFMADTQYF.